The T cell receptor (beta chain) under discussion was sequenced for a study of blood T cell repertoires in COVID-19. With V trimmed by 6 bases and J by 7 bases, 7 bases remained unmatched. The CDR3 contains 14 residues. The germline gives CDR1 SNHLY, CDR2 FYNNEI. Generated by immunoSEQ multiplex PCR, the TCRdb table keeps only in-frame clones and is missing some. Of about 110,000 clones listed, 80% to 90% are singletons. The sample comprised peripheral blood. This clonotype originated in a woman aged 80 or over with acute or convalescent COVID-19. The chain carries TRBV2 and TRBJ1-5; 9 bases are shared with TRBD1. The CDR3 sequence is CASRDRGLGQPQHF. As DNA, the CDR3 is TGTGCCAGCAGGGACAGGGGTCTCGGGCAGCCCCAGCATTTT.